Each of the 10 T cell receptor beta chains below was sequenced from the same sample in a study of shared clonotypes between healthy human individuals. TCRdb's copy holds only in-frame clones and misses some; the assay was immunoSEQ multiplex PCR. Of under 650,000 clones listed, almost 97% are singletons. Sequencing used naive CD4+ T cells sorted from blood. The subset was: CD45RA+ positively selected. These receptors originate from a woman in her 30s in good health.

This chain uses TRBV11-3 with TRBJ2-3; D possibly corresponds to TRBD2 (5 bases). The CDR3 is 13 residues long. Germline V lookup: CDR1 SGHNT, CDR2 YENEEA. Deletions cut 4 bases from V and 5 bases from J, with 10 bases between. CDR3 sequence reads: CASSYTGLDTQYF. For the CDR3, the DNA is TGTGCCAGCAGCTACACTGGACTAGATACGCAGTATTTT.

The J gene is TRBJ2-1, the V gene TRBV9, with D possibly being TRBD1 or TRBD2 (6 bases each). V was shortened by 7 bases and J by 7 bases, with 12 bases between the two germline ends. The germline V gene encodes CDR1 SGDLS and CDR2 YYNGEE. This CDR3 has 12 amino acids. CDR3 DNA sequence: TGTGCCAGCCGCGGAGGGGGGAATGAGCAGTTCTTC. Translation gives CASRGGGNEQFF.

V gene TRBV19 combines with J gene TRBJ2-7, with unresolved D. V gave up 0 bases and J gave up 5 bases, with 8 bases separating them. CDR1 and CDR2 from the germline V gene are LNHDA and SQIVND (reference sequence). The CDR3 totals 13 residues. The DNA for the CDR3 is TGTGCCAGTAGTATAGATCCCGGTCACGAGCAGTACTTC. The encoded protein is CASSIDPGHEQYF. Based on the CDR3 plus reference TRBV19 and TRBJ2-7, the full variable domain is DGGITQSPKYLFRKEGQNVTLSCEQNLNHDAMYWYRQDPGQGLRLIYYSQIVNDFQKGDIAEGYSVSREKKESFPLTVTSAQKNPTAFYLCASSIDPGHEQYFGPGTRLTVT.

The chain joins TRBV11-2 to TRBJ1-2; D perhaps matches TRBD1 (6 bases). Trimming pared 4 bases from V and 0 bases from J, leaving 12 bases between. Germline V lookup: CDR1 SGHAT, CDR2 FQNNGV. The CDR3 is 15 residues long. For the CDR3, the DNA is TGTGCCAGCAGCTCCTCGGACAGAGCTAACTATGGCTACACCTTC. Translating gives CASSSSDRANYGYTF.

The CDR3 reads CASSSGDYTDTQYF. Here the CDR3 DNA reads TGTGCCAGCAGCAGTGGGGACTACACAGATACGCAGTATTTT. The chain is built from TRBV9 and TRBJ2-3; the match to TRBD2 covers 7 bases. Germline V gene data show CDR1 as SGDLS and CDR2 as YYNGEE. This CDR3 is 14 amino acids long. The V segment lost 4 bases and the J segment 2 bases; nucleotides outside the gene matches: 4.

V gene TRBV7-2 combines with J gene TRBJ2-2; no clear D. The CDR3 spans 15 residues. The germline gives CDR1 SGHTA, CDR2 FQGNSA. V gave up 4 bases and J gave up 2 bases, with 11 bases separating them. The CDR3 loop is CASSSGPANTGELFF. The CDR3 DNA reads as TGTGCCAGCAGCTCCGGGCCGGCCAACACCGGGGAGCTGTTTTTT.

V usage is TRBV25-1 and J usage is TRBJ2-3, with D perhaps matching TRBD2 (5 bases). The germline CDR1 and CDR2 sequences are MGHDK and SYGVNS. Deletions cut 2 bases from V and 0 bases from J, with 9 bases between. This CDR3 has 15 amino acids. The CDR3 is CASSEARTSTDTQYF. Written as DNA, the CDR3 is TGTGCCAGCAGTGAAGCCCGGACTAGCACAGATACGCAGTATTTT.

The rearrangement uses TRBV7-9 and TRBJ2-2; 9 bases line up with TRBD2. V lost 0 bases to trimming and J lost 7 bases; unmatched junction nucleotides: 9. This CDR3 region has 17 residues. CDR1 is SEHNR and CDR2 is FQNEAQ in the germline V gene (reference sequence). The CDR3 nucleotides read TGTGCCAGCAGCTTAGCGCTCCAGCGGGAGGAGAGCGGGGAGCTGTTTTTT. Its translation is CASSLALQREESGELFF.

The chain has TRBV7-9 and TRBJ2-5; TRBD2 might be the D (5 bases). Germline values: CDR1 SEHNR, CDR2 FQNEAQ (reference sequence). The CDR3 has 15 residues. V was pared by 1 base and J by 4 bases, with 13 bases between. DNA for the CDR3: TGTGCCAGCAGCTTAGGTGGCGGAGGTCGAGAGACCCAGTACTTC. Its translation is CASSLGGGGRETQYF.

The chain couples TRBV28 to TRBJ2-2, with 16 positions matching TRBD2. This CDR3 region has 18 residues. The trim removed 3 bases at V and 4 bases at J, leaving 5 bases unmatched. Germline CDR1 reads MDHEN; CDR2 reads SYDVKM. In DNA, the CDR3 is TGTGCCAGCAGTTTGGGACTAGCGGGAGGGCCGCGCACCGGGGAGCTGTTTTTT. Encoded protein: CASSLGLAGGPRTGELFF.